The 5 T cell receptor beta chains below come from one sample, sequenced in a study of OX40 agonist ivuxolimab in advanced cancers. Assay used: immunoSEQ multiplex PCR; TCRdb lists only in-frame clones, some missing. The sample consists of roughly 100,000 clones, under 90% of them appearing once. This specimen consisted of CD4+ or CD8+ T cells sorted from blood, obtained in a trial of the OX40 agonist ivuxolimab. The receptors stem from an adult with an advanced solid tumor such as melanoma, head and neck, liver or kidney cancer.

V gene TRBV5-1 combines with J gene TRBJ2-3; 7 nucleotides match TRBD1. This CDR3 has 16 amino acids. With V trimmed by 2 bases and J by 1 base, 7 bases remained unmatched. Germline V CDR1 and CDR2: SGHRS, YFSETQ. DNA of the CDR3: TGCGCCAGCAGCTTCACAGGGGTGGCTGGCACAGATACGCAGTATTTT. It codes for CASSFTGVAGTDTQYF.

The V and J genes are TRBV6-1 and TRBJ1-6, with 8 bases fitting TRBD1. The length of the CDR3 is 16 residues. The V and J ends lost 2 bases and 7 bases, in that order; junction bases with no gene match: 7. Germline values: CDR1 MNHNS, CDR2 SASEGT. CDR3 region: CASSEKPRGLNSPLHF. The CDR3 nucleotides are TGTGCCAGCAGTGAAAAGCCCAGGGGGCTAAATTCACCCCTCCACTTT.

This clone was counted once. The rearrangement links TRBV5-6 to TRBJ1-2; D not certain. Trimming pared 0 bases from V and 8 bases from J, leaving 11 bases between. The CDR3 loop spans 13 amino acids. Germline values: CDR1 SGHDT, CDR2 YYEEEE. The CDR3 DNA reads TGTGCCAGCAGCTTGGCCGATGGGTTGGGCTACACCTTC. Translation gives CASSLADGLGYTF.

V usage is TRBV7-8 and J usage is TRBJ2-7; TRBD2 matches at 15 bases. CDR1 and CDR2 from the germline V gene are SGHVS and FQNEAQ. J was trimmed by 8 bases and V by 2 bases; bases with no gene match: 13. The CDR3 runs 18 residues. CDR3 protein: CASSLFSPGLAGGRKQYF. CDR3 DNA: TGTGCCAGCAGCTTATTTTCCCCGGGACTAGCGGGGGGACGCAAGCAGTACTTC.

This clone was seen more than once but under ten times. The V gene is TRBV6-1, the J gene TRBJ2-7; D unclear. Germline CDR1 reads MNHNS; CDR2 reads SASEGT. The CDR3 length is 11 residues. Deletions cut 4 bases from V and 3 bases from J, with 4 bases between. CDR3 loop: CASSVNYEQYF. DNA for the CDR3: TGTGCCAGCAGTGTGAACTACGAGCAGTACTTC.